This T cell receptor beta chain was sequenced during a study of blood T cell repertoires in COVID-19. Study details: The United States, Italy and Spain supplied acute and convalescent COVID-19 samples. The analysed material was cDNA or gDNA that came from T cells, B-cell-depleted T cells, or PBMCs.

Per the original methods: Amplification of reference gene primers provided the estimated nucleated cell counts. This table comes from immunoSEQ multiplex PCR, and its TCRdb copy is limited to in-frame clones, with some not included. V and J calls and clone size follow that table, whereas D and trimming were derived from the DNA. This table has fewer than 250,000 clones, 84% appearing once. The material sequenced was peripheral blood. The clonotype originates from a woman in her forties or fifties with active or convalescent COVID-19.

CDR3 DNA: TGTGCCAGCAGAACTAGCCTCGGGGAGCTGTTTTTT. Encoded protein: CASRTSLGELFF. The rearrangement uses TRBV28 and TRBJ2-2, with D maybe TRBD2 (6 bases). Per germline, CDR1 MDHEN and CDR2 SYDVKM. The CDR3 extends over 12 amino acids. Deletions cut 6 bases from V and 7 bases from J, with 9 bases between.